What follows is one T cell receptor beta chain and its context. TCRdb keeps only in-frame clones here, not all; method: immunoSEQ multiplex PCR. The data show about 440,000 clones, 90% seen once. These data come from a study of blood T cell repertoires in COVID-19. Per the germline V gene, CDR1 is SGHRS and CDR2 is YFSETQ. Losses at the gene ends were 4 bases for V and 9 bases for J; bases not matched to a gene: 18. This CDR3 contains 17 residues. Cohort assignment relied on participant-reported clinical history. This clonotype originated in a man younger than 35 who had recovered from COVID-19. The chain couples TRBV5-1 to TRBJ1-3; TRBD1 aligns across 8 bases. The sample consisted of PBMCs or T cells enriched from blood (not recorded which). Here the CDR3 reads CASSLGDRGRTGGTIYF. CDR3 DNA: TGCGCCAGCAGCCTGGGCGACAGGGGACGGACGGGTGGCACCATATATTTT.